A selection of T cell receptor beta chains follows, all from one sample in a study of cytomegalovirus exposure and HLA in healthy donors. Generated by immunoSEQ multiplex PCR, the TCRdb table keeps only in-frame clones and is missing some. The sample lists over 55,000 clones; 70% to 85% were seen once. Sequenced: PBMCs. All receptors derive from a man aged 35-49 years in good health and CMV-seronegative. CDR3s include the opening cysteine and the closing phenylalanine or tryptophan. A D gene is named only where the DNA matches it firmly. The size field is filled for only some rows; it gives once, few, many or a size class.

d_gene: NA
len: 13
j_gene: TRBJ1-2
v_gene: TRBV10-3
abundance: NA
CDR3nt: TGTGCCATCAGTGAGGACAGTGACTATGGCTACACCTTC
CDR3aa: CAISEDSDYGYTF

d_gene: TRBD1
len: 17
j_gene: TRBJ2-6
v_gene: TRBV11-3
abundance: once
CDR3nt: TGTGCCAGCAGCTTAGGGGACAGGGCGCCTGGGGCCAACGTCCTGACTTTC
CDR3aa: CASSLGDRAPGANVLTF

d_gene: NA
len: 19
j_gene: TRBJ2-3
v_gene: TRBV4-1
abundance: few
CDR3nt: TGCGCCAGCAGCCATTCCCCTTCCGCCCCGGGTACTCGCACAGATACGCAGTATTTT
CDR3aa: CASSHSPSAPGTRTDTQYF

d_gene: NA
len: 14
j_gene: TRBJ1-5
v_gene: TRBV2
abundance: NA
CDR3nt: TGTGCCAGCAGTGGAGACAGGAGAAATCAGCCCCAGCATTTT
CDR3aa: CASSGDRRNQPQHF

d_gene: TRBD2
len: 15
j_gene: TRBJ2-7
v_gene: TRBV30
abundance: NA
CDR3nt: TGTGCCTGGAGTCCCGGGACTAGCGGTTCTGACGAGCAGTACTTC
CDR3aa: CAWSPGTSGSDEQYF

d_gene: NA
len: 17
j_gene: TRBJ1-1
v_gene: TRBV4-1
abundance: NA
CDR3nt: TGCGCCAGCAGCCAAGGGGACCAGACGGGGGGAGGCACTGAAGCTTTCTTT
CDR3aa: CASSQGDQTGGGTEAFF

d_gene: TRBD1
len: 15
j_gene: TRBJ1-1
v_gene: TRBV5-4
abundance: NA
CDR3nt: TGTGCCAGCAGCTTACCGGGACAGGAGAACACTGAAGCTTTCTTT
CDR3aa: CASSLPGQENTEAFF

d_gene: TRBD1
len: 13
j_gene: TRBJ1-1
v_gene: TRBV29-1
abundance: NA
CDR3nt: TGCAGCGTAGCCGCAGGGGGACAAACTGAAGCTTTCTTT
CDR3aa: CSVAAGGQTEAFF

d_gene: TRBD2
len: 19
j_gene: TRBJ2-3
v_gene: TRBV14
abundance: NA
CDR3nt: TGTGCCAGCAGCCATCTCCCGGCTAGCGGGGGGGTAAGCACAGATACGCAGTATTTT
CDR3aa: CASSHLPASGGVSTDTQYF

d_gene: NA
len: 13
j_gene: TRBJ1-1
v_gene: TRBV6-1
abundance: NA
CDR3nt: TGTGCCAGCAGAGAGAGGGTCGGGTCTGAAGCTTTCTTT
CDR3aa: CASRERVGSEAFF

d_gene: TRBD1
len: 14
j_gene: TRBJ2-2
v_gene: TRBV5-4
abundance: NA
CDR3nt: TGTGCCAGCAGCTCGGGACAGGGTAGGTCGGAGCTGTTTTTT
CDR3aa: CASSSGQGRSELFF

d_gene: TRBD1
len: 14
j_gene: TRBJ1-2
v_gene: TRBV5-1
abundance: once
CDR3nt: TGCGCCAGCAGCTTGGACGTTCAGGGGGCAGGCTACACCTTC
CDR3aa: CASSLDVQGAGYTF

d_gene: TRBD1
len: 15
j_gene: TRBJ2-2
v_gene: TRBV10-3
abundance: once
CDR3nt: TGTGCCATCAGTCGGGACAGGACGAACACCGGGGAGCTGTTTTTT
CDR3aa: CAISRDRTNTGELFF

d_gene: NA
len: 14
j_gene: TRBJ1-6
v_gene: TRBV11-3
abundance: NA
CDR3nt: TGTGCCAGCAGCTTAGCTGAAGCGTTCTCACCCCTCCACTTT
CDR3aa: CASSLAEAFSPLHF

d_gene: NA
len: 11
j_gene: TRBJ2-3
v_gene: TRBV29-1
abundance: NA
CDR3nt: TGCAGCGTAGGAGTGGCAGATACGCAGTATTTT
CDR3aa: CSVGVADTQYF

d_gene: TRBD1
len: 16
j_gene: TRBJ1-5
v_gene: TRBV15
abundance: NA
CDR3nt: TGTGCCACCAGCACCAGACAGGGACCCTACAATCAGCCCCAGCATTTT
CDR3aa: CATSTRQGPYNQPQHF